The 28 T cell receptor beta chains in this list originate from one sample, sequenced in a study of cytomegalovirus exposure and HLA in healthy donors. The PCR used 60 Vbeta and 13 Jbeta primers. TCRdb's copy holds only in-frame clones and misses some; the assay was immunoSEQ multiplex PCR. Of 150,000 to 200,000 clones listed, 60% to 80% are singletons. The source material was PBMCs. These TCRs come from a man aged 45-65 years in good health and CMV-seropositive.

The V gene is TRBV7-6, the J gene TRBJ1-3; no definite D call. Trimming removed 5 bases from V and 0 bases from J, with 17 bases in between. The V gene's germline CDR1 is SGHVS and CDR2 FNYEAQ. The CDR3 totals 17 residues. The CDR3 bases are TGTGCCAGCAGCGACACGACGGTCAGGCCCTCTGGAAACACCATATATTTT. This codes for CASSDTTVRPSGNTIYF.

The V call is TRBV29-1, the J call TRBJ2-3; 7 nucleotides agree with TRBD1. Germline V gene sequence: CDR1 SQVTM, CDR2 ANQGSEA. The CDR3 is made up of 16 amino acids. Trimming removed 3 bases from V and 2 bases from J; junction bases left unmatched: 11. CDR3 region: CSVDSSRDSLTDTQYF. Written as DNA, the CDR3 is TGCAGCGTTGACTCAAGCCGGGACAGCCTCACAGATACGCAGTATTTT.

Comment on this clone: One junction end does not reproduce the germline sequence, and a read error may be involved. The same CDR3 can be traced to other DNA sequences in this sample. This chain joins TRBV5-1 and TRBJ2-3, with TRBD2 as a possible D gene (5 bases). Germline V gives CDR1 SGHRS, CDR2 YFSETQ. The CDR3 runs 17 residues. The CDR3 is CASSSTGEIGGTDTQYF. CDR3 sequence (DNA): TGCGCCAGCAGCTCAACCGGGGAGATCGGCGGCACGGATACGCAGTATTTT.

The CDR3 DNA sequence: TGCGCCAGCAGCTTGTTTTGGCAGGGGGCAGGGGAGACCCAGTACTTC. This codes for CASSLFWQGAGETQYF. The chain combines TRBV5-1 with TRBJ2-5; 8 bases are shared with TRBD1. In germline, CDR1 is SGHRS, CDR2 YFSETQ. Losses at the gene ends were 1 base for V and 5 bases for J; bases not matched to a gene: 10. The CDR3 consists of 16 residues.

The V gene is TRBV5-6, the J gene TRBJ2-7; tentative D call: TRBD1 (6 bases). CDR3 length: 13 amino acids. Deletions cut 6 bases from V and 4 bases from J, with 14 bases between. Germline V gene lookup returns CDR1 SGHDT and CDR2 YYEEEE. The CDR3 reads CASTTLRGYEQYF. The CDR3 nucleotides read TGTGCCAGCACCACTCTGAGGGGGTACGAGCAGTACTTC.

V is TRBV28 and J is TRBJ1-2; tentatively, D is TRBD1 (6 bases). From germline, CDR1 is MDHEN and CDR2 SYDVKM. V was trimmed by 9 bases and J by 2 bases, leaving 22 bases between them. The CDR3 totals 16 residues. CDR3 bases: TGTGCCAGTAGATTTAAGGGGGTAACAGAAAACTATGGCTACACCTTC. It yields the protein CASRFKGVTENYGYTF.

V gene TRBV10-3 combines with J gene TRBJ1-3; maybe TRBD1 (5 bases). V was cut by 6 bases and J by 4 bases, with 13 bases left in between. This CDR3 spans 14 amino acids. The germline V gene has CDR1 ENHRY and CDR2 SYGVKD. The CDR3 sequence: CAIRPGSGGNTIYF. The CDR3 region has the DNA TGTGCCATCAGGCCAGGGTCAGGAGGAAACACCATATATTTT.

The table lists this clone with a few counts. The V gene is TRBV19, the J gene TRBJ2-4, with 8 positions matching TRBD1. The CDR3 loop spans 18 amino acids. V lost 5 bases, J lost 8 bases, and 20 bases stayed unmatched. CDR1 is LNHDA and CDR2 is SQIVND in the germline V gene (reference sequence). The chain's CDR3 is CASSPPFRTGREWDIQYF. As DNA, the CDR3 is TGTGCCAGTAGTCCTCCGTTTCGGACAGGGAGAGAGTGGGACATTCAGTACTTC.

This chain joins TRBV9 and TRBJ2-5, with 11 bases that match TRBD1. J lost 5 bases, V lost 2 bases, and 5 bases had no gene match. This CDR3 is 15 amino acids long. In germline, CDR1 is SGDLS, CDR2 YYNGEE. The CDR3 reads CASSVRDRGTETQYF. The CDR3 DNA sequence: TGTGCCAGCAGCGTCCGGGACAGGGGGACGGAGACCCAGTACTTC.

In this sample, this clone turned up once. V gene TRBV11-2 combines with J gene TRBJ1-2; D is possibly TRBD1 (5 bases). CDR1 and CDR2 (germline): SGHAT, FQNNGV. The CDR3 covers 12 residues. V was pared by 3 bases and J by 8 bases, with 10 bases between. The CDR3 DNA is TGTGCCAGCAGCTTGCAGGGTAACGGCTACACCTTC. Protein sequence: CASSLQGNGYTF.

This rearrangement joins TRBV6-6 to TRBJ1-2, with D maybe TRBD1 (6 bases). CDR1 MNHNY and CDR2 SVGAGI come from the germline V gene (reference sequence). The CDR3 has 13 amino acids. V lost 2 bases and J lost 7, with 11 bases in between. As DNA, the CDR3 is TGTGCCAGCAGTTACGGGACATCAAGTGGCTACACCTTC. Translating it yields CASSYGTSSGYTF.

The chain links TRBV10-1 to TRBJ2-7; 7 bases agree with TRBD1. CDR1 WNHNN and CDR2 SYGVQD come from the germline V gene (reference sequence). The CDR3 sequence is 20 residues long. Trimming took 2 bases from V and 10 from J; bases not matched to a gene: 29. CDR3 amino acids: CASSEGSTGILPATGSEQYV. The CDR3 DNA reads TGCGCCAGCAGTGAGGGGTCGACAGGGATACTACCGGCGACAGGATCTGAACAGTACGTC.

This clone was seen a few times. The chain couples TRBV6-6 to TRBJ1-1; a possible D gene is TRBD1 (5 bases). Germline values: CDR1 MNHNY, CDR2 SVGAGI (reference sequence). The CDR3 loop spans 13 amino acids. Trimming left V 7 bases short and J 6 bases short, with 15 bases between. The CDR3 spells CASTPWGGAEAFF. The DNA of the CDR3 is TGTGCCAGCACTCCCTGGGGGGGAGCTGAAGCTTTCTTT.

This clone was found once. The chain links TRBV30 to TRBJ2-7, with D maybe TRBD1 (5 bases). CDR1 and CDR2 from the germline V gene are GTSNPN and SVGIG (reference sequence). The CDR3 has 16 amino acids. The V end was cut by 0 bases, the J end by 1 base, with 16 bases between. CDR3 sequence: CAWSVRWGAPSYEQYF. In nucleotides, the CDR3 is TGTGCCTGGAGTGTACGGTGGGGCGCCCCATCCTACGAGCAGTACTTC.

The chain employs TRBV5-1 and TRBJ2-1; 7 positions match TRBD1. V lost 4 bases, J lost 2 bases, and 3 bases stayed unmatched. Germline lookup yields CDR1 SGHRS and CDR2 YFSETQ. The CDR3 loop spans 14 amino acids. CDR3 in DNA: TGCGCCAGCAGCCAAGGGACAGCCTACAATGAGCAGTTCTTC. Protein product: CASSQGTAYNEQFF.

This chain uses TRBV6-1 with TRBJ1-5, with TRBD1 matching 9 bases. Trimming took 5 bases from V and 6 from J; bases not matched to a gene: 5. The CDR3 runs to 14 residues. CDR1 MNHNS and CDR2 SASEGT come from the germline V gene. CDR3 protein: CASSLDRGSQPQHF. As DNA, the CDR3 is TGTGCCAGCAGTTTGGACAGGGGCTCTCAGCCCCAGCATTTT.

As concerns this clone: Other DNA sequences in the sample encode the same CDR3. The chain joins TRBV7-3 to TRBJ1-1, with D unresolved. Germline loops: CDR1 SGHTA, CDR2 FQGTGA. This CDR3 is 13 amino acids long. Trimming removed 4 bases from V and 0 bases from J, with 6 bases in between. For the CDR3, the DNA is TGTGCCAGCAGCTCGACTGTGAACACTGAAGCTTTCTTT. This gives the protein CASSSTVNTEAFF.

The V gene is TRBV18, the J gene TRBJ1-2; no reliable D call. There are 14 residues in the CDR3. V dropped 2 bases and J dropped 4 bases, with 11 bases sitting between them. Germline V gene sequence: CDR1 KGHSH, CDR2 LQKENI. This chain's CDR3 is CASSPGMRGYGYTF. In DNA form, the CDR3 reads TGTGCCAGCTCACCAGGGATGCGGGGCTATGGCTACACCTTC. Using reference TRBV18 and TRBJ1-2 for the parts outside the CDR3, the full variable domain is NAGVMQNPRHLVRRRGQEARLRCSPMKGHSHVYWYRQLPEEGLKFMVYLQKENIIDESGMPKERFSAEFPKEGPSILRIQQVVRGDSAAYFCASSPGMRGYGYTFGSGTRLTVV.

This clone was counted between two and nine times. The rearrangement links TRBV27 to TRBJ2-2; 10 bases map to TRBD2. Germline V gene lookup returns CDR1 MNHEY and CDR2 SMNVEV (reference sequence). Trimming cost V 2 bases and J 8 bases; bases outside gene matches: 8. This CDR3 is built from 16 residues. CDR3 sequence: CASSLAAGGRKGELFF. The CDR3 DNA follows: TGTGCCAGCAGTTTAGCAGCGGGGGGGCGGAAGGGGGAGCTGTTTTTT.

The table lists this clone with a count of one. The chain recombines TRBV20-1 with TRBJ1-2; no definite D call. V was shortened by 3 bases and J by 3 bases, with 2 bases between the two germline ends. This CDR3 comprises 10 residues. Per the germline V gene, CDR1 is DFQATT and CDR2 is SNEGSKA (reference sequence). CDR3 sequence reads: CSASYYGYTF. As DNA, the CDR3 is TGCAGTGCTAGCTACTATGGCTACACCTTC.

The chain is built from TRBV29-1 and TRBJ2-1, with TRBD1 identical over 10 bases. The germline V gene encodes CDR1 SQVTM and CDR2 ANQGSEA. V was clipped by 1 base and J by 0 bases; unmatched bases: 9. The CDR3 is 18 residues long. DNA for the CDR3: TGCAGCGTTGAAGGCGGGACAGGGGCCTTCAGCTCCTACAATGAGCAGTTCTTC. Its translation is CSVEGGTGAFSSYNEQFF.

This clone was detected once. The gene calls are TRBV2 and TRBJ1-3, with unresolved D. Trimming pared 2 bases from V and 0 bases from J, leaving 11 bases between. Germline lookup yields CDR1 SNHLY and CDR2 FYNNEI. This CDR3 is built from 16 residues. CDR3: CASSEWAFHSGNTIYF. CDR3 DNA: TGTGCCAGCAGTGAATGGGCTTTCCACTCTGGAAACACCATATATTTT.

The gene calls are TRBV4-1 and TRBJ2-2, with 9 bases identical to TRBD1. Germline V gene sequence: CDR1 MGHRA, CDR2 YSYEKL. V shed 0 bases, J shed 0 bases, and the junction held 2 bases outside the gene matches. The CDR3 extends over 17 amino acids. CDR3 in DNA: TGCGCCAGCAGCCAAGACTGGACAGGGGCGAACACCGGGGAGCTGTTTTTT. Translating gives CASSQDWTGANTGELFF.

CDR3 DNA sequence: TGTGCCACTCTACACAGGGTTTCTGTCACTGAAGCTTTCTTT. As protein: CATLHRVSVTEAFF. This rearrangement joins TRBV28 to TRBJ1-1, with D maybe TRBD1 (6 bases). The V gene lost 10 bases and the J gene lost 4 bases, with 19 bases spanning the gap. This CDR3 is built from 14 residues. The germline V gene encodes CDR1 MDHEN and CDR2 SYDVKM.

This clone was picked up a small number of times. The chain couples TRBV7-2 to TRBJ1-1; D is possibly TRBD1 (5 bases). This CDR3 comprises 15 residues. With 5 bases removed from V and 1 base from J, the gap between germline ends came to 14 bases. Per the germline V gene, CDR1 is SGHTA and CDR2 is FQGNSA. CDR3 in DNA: TGTGCCAGCAGCCCCTGGGGGGATCCGAACACTGAAGCTTTCTTT. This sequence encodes CASSPWGDPNTEAFF.

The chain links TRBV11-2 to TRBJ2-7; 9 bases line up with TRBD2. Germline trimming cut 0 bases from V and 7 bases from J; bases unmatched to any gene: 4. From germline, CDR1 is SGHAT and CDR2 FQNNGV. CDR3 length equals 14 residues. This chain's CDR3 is CASSLERLAAEQYF. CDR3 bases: TGTGCCAGCAGCTTAGAAAGACTAGCGGCGGAGCAGTACTTC.

CDR3 amino acids: CASSLWGGRGRNYGYTF. DNA of the CDR3: TGTGCCAGCAGTTTATGGGGGGGCAGGGGGCGCAACTATGGCTACACCTTC. The chain uses TRBV27 and TRBJ1-2, with 8 bases aligning to TRBD1. The CDR3 has 17 amino acids. V gave up 1 base and J gave up 2 bases; unmatched junction bases: 9. Per the germline V gene, CDR1 is MNHEY and CDR2 is SMNVEV (reference sequence).

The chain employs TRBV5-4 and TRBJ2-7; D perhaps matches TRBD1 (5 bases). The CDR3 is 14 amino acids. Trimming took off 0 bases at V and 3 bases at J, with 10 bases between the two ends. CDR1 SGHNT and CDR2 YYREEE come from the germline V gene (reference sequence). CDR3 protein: CASSLEPGIYEQYV. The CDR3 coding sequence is TGTGCCAGCAGCTTGGAGCCAGGGATCTACGAGCAGTACGTC.